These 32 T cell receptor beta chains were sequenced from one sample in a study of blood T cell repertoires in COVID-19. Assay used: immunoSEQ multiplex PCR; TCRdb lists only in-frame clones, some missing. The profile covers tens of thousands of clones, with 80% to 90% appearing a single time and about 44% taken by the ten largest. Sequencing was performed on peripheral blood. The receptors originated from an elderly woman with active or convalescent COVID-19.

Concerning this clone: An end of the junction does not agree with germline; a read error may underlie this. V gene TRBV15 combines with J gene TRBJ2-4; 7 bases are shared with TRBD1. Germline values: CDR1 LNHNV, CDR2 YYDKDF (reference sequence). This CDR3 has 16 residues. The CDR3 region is CATSRDLGTAENIQYF. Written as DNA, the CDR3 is TGTGCCACCAGCAGAGATTTGGGGACAGCCGAAAACATTCAGTACTTC.

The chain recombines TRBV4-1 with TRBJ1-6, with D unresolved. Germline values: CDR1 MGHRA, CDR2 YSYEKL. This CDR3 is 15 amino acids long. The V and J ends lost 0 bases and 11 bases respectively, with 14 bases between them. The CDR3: CASSQETQPGTPLHF. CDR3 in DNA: TGCGCCAGCAGCCAAGAGACACAGCCCGGGACACCCCTCCACTTT.

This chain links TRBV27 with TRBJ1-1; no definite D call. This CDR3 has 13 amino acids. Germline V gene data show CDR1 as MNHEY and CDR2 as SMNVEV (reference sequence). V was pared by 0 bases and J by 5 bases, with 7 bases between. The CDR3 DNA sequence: TGTGCCAGCAGTTTATCGACGGGGACTGAAGCTTTCTTT. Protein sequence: CASSLSTGTEAFF.

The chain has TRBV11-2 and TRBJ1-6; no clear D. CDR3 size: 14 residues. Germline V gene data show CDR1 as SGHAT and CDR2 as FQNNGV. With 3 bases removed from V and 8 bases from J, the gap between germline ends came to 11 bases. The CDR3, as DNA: TGTGCCAGCAGCTTCACCCCCGGGGATTCACCCCTCCACTTT. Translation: CASSFTPGDSPLHF.

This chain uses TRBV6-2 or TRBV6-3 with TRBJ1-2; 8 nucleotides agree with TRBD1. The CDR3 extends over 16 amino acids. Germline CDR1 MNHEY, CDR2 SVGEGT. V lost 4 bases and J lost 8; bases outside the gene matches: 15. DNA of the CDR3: TGTGCCAGCAGTTCTATACCGGGCGACAGGGGCTCCGGCTACACCTTC. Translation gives CASSSIPGDRGSGYTF.

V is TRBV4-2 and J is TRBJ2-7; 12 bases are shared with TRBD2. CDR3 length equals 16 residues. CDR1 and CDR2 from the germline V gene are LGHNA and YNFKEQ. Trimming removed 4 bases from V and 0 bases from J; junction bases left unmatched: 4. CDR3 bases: TGTGCCAGCAGCCGAAGGACTAGCGGGACCTCCTACGAGCAGTACTTC. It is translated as CASSRRTSGTSYEQYF.

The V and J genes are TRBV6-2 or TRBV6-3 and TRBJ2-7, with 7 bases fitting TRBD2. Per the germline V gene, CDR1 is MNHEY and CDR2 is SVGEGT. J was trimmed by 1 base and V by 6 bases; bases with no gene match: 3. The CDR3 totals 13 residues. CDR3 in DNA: TGTGCCAGCAGCCGGGACTATTCCTACGAGCAGTACTTC. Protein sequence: CASSRDYSYEQYF.

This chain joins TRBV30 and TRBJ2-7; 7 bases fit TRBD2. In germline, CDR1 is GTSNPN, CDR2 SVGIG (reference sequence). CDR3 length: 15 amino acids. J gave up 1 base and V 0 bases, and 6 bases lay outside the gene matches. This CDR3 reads CAWSVAGTISYEQYF. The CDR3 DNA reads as TGTGCCTGGAGTGTGGCCGGGACTATATCCTACGAGCAGTACTTC.

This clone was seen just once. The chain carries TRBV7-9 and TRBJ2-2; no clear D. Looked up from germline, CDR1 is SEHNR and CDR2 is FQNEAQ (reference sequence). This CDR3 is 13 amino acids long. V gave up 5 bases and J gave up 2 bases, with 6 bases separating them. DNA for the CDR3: TGTGCCAGCAGCGTTGTAAACACCGGGGAGCTGTTTTTT. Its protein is CASSVVNTGELFF.

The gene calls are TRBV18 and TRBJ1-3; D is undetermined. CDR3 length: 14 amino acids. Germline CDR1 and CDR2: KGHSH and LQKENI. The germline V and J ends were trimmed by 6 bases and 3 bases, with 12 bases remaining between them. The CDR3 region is CASSRPADGNTIYF. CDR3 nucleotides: TGTGCCAGCTCGAGGCCGGCGGATGGAAACACCATATATTTT. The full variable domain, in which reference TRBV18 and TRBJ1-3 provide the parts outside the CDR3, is NAGVMQNPRHLVRRRGQEARLRCSPMKGHSHVYWYRQLPEEGLKFMVYLQKENIIDESGMPKERFSAEFPKEGPSILRIQQVVRGDSAAYFCASSRPADGNTIYFGEGSWLTVV.

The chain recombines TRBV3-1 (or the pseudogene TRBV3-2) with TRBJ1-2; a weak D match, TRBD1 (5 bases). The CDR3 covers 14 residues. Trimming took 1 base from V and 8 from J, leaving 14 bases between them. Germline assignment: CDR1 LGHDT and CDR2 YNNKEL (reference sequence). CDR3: CASSQVEGRDGYTF. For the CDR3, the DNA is TGTGCCAGCAGCCAAGTCGAGGGGCGGGACGGCTACACCTTC.

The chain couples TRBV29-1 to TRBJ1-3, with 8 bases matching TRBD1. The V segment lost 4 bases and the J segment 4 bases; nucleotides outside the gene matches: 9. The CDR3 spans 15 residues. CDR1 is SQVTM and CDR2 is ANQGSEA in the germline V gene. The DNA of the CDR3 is TGCAGCGTTGGGGGGACAGGAACTTACGGAAACACCATATATTTT. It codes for CSVGGTGTYGNTIYF.

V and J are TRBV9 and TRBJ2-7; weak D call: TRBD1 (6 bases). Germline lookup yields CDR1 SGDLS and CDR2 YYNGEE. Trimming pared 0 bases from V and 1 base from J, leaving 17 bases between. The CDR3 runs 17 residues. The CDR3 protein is CASSVDGGQFISYEQYF. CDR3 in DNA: TGTGCCAGCAGCGTAGATGGTGGACAGTTTATATCCTACGAGCAGTACTTC.

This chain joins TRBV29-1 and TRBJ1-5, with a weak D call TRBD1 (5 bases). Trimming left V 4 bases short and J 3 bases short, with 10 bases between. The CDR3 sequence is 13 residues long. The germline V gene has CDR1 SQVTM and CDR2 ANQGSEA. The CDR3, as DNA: TGCAGCGTTGCGGCCAGGGCCAATCAGCCCCAGCATTTT. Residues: CSVAARANQPQHF. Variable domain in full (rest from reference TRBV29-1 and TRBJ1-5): SAVISQKPSRDICQRGTSLTIQCQVDSQVTMMFWYRQQPGQSLTLIATANQGSEATYESGFVIDKFPISRPNLTFSTLTVSNMSPEDSSIYLCSVAARANQPQHFGDGTRLSIL.

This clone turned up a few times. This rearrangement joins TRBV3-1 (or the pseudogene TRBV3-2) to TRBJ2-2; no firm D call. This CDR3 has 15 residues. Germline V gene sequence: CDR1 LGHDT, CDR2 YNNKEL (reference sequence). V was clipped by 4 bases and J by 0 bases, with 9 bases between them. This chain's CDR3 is CASSPPLANTGELFF. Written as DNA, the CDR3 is TGTGCCAGCAGCCCGCCCCTAGCGAACACCGGGGAGCTGTTTTTT.

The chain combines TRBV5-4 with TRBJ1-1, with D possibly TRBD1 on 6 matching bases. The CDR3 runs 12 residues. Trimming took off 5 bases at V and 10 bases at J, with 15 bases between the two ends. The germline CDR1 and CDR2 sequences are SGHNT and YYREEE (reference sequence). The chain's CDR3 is CASRGPGTRAFF. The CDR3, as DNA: TGTGCCAGCAGAGGCCCCGGGACAAGAGCTTTCTTT.

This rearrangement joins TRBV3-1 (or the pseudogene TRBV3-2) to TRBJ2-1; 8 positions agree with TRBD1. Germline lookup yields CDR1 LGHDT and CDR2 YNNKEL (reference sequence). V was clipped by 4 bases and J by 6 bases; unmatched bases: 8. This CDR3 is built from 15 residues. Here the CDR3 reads CASSPQGQARNEQFF. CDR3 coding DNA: TGTGCCAGCAGCCCGCAGGGACAGGCGCGCAATGAGCAGTTCTTC.

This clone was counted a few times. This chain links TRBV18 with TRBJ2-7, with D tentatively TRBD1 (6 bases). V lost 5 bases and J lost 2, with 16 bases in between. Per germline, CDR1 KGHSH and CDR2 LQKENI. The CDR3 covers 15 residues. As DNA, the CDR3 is TGTGCCAGCTCAGAGGGACACCAAAAAACCTACGAGCAGTACTTC. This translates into CASSEGHQKTYEQYF.

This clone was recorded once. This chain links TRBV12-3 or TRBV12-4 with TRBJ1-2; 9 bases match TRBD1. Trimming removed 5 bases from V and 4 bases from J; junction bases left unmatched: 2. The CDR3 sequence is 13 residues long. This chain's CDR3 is CASSGTGTYGYTF. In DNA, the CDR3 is TGTGCCAGCAGTGGGACAGGGACCTATGGCTACACCTTC.

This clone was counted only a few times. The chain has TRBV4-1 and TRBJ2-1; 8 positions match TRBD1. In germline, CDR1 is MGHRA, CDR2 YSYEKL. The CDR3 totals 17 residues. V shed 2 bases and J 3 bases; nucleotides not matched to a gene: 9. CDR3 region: CASSQSSPGQDYNEQFF. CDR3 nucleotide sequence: TGCGCCAGCAGCCAATCGTCTCCGGGACAGGACTACAATGAGCAGTTCTTC.

The CDR3 region has the DNA TGTGCCAGCAGCCGATTTGAGACAGGGGACGAGGGCTATGGCTACACCTTC. It is translated as CASSRFETGDEGYGYTF. The chain uses TRBV5-5 and TRBJ1-2; 8 bases map to TRBD1. Germline CDR1 SGHKS, CDR2 YYEKEE (reference sequence). J was trimmed by 4 bases and V by 4 bases; bases with no gene match: 15. The CDR3 has 17 amino acids.

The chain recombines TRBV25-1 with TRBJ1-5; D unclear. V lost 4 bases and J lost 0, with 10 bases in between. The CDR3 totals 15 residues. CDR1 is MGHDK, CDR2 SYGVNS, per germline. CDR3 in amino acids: CASSGGQFSNQPQHF. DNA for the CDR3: TGTGCCAGCAGTGGAGGGCAGTTTAGCAATCAGCCCCAGCATTTT.

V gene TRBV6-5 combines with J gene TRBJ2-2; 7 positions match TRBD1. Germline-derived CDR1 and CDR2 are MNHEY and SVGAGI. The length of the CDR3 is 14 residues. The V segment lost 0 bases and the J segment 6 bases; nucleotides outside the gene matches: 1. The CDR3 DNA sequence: TGTGCCAGCAGTTACTCTCAGGGGGCCGGGGAGCTGTTTTTT. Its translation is CASSYSQGAGELFF.

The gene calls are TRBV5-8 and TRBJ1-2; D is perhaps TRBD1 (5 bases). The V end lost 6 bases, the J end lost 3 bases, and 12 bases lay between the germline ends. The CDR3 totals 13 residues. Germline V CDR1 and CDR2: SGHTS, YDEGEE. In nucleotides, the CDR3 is TGTGCCAGCATCTTTGACAGCGACTATGGCTACACCTTC. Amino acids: CASIFDSDYGYTF.

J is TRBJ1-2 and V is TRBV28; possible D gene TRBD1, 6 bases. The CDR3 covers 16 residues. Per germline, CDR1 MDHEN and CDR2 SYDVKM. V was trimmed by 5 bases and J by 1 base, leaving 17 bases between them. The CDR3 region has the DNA TGTGCCAGCAGTCTTCCAGGGGCCACTCTTAACTATGGCTACACCTTC. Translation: CASSLPGATLNYGYTF.

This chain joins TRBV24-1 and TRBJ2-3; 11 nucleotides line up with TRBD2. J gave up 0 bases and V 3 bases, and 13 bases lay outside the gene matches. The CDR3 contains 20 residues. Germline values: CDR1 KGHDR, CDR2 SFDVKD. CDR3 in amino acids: CATSDRASGRTLSSTDTQYF. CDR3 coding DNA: TGTGCCACCAGTGATAGGGCTAGCGGGAGGACACTGTCTAGCACAGATACGCAGTATTTT.

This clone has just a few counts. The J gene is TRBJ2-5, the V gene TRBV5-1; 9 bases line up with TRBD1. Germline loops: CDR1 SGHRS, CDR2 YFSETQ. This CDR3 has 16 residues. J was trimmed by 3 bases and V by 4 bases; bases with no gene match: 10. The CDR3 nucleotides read TGCGCCAGCAGCCGCTCCGGGACAGGGCAAAAAGAGACCCAGTACTTC. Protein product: CASSRSGTGQKETQYF.

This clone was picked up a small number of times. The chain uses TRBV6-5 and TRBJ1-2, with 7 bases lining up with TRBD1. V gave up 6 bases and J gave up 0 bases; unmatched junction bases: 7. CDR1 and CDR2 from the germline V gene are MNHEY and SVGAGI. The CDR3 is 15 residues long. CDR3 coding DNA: TGTGCCAGCAGACCCACGACAGGGTCTAACTATGGCTACACCTTC. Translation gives CASRPTTGSNYGYTF.

CDR3 in DNA: TGTGCCATCAGATGGAGCGGGGGCGTCTCGGAGCAGTTCTTC. It codes for CAIRWSGGVSEQFF. This chain links TRBV10-3 with TRBJ2-1, with 8 nucleotides matching TRBD2. The CDR3 runs 14 residues. Looked up from germline, CDR1 is ENHRY and CDR2 is SYGVKD. After removal of 6 bases from V and 10 bases from J, the junction contained 11 bases not matched to a gene.

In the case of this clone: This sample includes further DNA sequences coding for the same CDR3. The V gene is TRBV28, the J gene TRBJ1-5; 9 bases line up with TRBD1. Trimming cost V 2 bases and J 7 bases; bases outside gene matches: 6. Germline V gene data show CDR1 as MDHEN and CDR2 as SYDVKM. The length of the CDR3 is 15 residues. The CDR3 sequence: CASSLGQGYRQPQHF. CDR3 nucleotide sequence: TGTGCCAGCAGTTTAGGACAGGGGTATCGGCAGCCCCAGCATTTT.

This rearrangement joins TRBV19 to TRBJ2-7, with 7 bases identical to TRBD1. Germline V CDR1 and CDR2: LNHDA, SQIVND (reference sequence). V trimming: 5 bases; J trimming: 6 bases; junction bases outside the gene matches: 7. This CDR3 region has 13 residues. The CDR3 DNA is TGTGCCAGTAGTCCGCAGGGGGTGTCCGAGCAGTACTTC. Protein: CASSPQGVSEQYF.

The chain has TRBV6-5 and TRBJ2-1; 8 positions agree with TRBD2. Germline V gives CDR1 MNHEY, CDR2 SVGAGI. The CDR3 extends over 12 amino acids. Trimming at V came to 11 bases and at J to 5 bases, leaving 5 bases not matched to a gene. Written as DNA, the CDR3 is TGTGCCTGGGGACTAGAAAACAATGAGCAGTTCTTC. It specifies CAWGLENNEQFF.